The next 9 T cell receptor beta chains were all read from a single sample in a study of cytomegalovirus exposure and HLA in healthy donors. In the PCR, 60 Vbeta and 13 Jbeta primers were used. The method was immunoSEQ multiplex PCR; TCRdb's version includes in-frame clones alone and lacks a portion of them. This sample has about 260,000 clones, with 84% found just once. Sequenced input: PBMCs. Receptor source: a woman aged 40 to 50 in good health and CMV-seropositive.

The gene calls are TRBV27 and TRBJ2-7; the match to TRBD1 covers 12 bases. The CDR3 sequence is 16 residues long. V lost 5 bases to trimming and J lost 3 bases; unmatched junction nucleotides: 8. The V gene's germline CDR1 is MNHEY and CDR2 SMNVEV (reference sequence). Here the CDR3 reads CASSPGTGGGIYEQYF. DNA for the CDR3: TGTGCCAGCAGTCCCGGGACAGGGGGCGGAATCTACGAGCAGTACTTC.

This chain joins TRBV4-3 and TRBJ1-1; tentatively, D is TRBD1 (6 bases). V lost 2 bases, J lost 2 bases, and 18 bases lay in between. CDR3 size: 17 residues. CDR1 is LGHNA, CDR2 YSLEER, per germline. This CDR3 is CASSQSRGAAINTEAFF. CDR3 nucleotide sequence: TGCGCCAGCAGCCAATCCCGGGGGGCAGCAATTAACACTGAAGCTTTCTTT.

The chain employs TRBV5-6 and TRBJ1-3; tentative D call: TRBD1 (6 bases). V was pared by 7 bases and J by 4 bases, with 12 bases between. Germline V gives CDR1 SGHDT, CDR2 YYEEEE. The CDR3 contains 13 residues. The CDR3 sequence: CASGGGPGNTIYF. The CDR3 region has the DNA TGTGCCAGCGGGGGGGGCCCGGGAAACACCATATATTTT.

DNA for the CDR3: TGTGCCAGCAGCTTTGGGACTAGCGGGAGCTCAGCGAAGACCCAGTACTTC. It codes for CASSFGTSGSSAKTQYF. This rearrangement joins TRBV5-4 to TRBJ2-5; 14 bases fit TRBD2. Trimming cost V 2 bases and J 6 bases; bases outside gene matches: 9. Per germline, CDR1 SGHNT and CDR2 YYREEE (reference sequence). The CDR3 is made up of 17 amino acids.

The J gene is TRBJ1-2, the V gene TRBV28; the match to TRBD1 covers 10 bases. The germline V gene encodes CDR1 MDHEN and CDR2 SYDVKM. This CDR3 has 15 residues. Unmatched junction bases numbered 6, after V lost 2 bases and J lost 6 bases. The CDR3 region has the DNA TGTGCCAGCAGTTTAAGGGACAGGGGATTGGATGGCTACACCTTC. Translating it yields CASSLRDRGLDGYTF.

This chain uses TRBV2 with TRBJ2-1, with D possibly matching TRBD2 (6 bases). V shed 4 bases and J shed 5 bases, with 12 bases lying between them. Germline-derived CDR1 and CDR2 are SNHLY and FYNNEI. This CDR3 has 14 amino acids. The CDR3 DNA is TGTGCCAGCAGTGGACTAGTCGGGAACAATGAGCAGTTCTTC. Its translation is CASSGLVGNNEQFF.

The V and J genes are TRBV29-1 and TRBJ2-2; 10 bases fit TRBD1. There are 14 residues in the CDR3. Per the germline V gene, CDR1 is SQVTM and CDR2 is ANQGSEA. Trimming removed 7 bases from V and 7 bases from J; junction bases left unmatched: 9. The CDR3 loop reads CSAGTGVFGGELFF. DNA of the CDR3: TGCAGCGCCGGGACAGGGGTCTTCGGCGGGGAGCTGTTTTTT.

The gene calls are TRBV28 and TRBJ1-6; 9 bases line up with TRBD1. Germline CDR1 and CDR2: MDHEN and SYDVKM. J lost 10 bases, V lost 3 bases, and 7 bases had no gene match. CDR3 length: 15 residues. In nucleotides, the CDR3 is TGTGCCAGCAGTTTGTCGACAGGGGGAGTATCACCCCTCCACTTT. It specifies CASSLSTGGVSPLHF.

The V call is TRBV5-6, the J call TRBJ2-5; TRBD2 matches at 10 bases. Near its end, the DNA agrees better with TRBJ2-7, so the J call may be wrong. This CDR3 region has 17 residues. CDR1 and CDR2 (germline): SGHDT, YYEEEE. CDR3 in amino acids: CASSLKFTGLATYEQYF. In DNA form, the CDR3 reads TGTGCCAGCAGCTTAAAGTTCACGGGACTAGCGACCTACGAGCAGTACTTC.